The 8 T cell receptor beta chains below were found in one sample sequenced in a study of early T cells in non-severe SARS-CoV-2 infection. Each CDR3 protein gets one entry after TCRdb re-called the 5' RACE reads with MiXCR. The sample records 50,000 to 80,000 distinct CDR3 sequences, roughly 9% being singletons. The sample in question was whole blood, obtained at baseline. The receptors come from an adult who was a healthcare worker with PCR-confirmed SARS-CoV-2 infection or an uninfected control (not recorded which).

This clonotype was counted between two and nine times. V is TRBV6-6 and J is TRBJ2-7, with D unclear. The V gene's germline CDR1 is MNHNY and CDR2 SVGAGI (reference sequence). CDR3 length: 15 residues. The V end was cut by 6 bases, the J end by 7 bases, with 22 bases between. DNA of the CDR3: TGTGCCAGCAGCTCTTCTAGGGTTACGAGAGTAGAGCAGTACTTC. This sequence encodes CASSSSRVTRVEQYF.

The chain couples TRBV20-1 to TRBJ2-5, with 12 bases matching TRBD1. CDR3 length: 16 residues. Unmatched junction bases numbered 15, after V lost 4 bases and J lost 9 bases. Germline values: CDR1 DFQATT, CDR2 SNEGSKA (reference sequence). The CDR3 bases are TGCAGTGCTAAGCCCCTTGGGACAGGGGGCATCGGCCCCCAGTACTTC. This gives the protein CSAKPLGTGGIGPQYF.

This clonotype occurred a few times. The CDR3 region is CACTRDRPLGQYF. The CDR3 DNA reads as TGTGCCTGTACCCGGGACAGACCTCTCGGGCAGTACTTC. The rearrangement links TRBV30 to TRBJ2-7; TRBD1 aligns across 7 bases. The V and J ends lost 6 bases and 9 bases, in that order; junction bases with no gene match: 14. The CDR3 runs 13 residues. Germline CDR1 GTSNPN, CDR2 SVGIG (reference sequence).

The genes are TRBV3-1 and TRBJ2-1; TRBD1 is a possible D gene (5 bases). V lost 0 bases, J lost 4 bases, and 10 bases lay in between. The CDR3 is 15 residues long. The germline V gene has CDR1 LGHDT and CDR2 YNNKEL (reference sequence). The CDR3 sequence: CASSQETARYNEQFF. The CDR3 nucleotides read TGTGCCAGCAGCCAAGAGACAGCCAGATACAATGAGCAGTTCTTC.

V and J are TRBV12-3 or TRBV12-4 and TRBJ1-1; weak D call: TRBD1 (5 bases). The CDR3 extends over 16 amino acids. The ends were cut back, 5 bases at V and 3 bases at J, with 19 bases in the middle. CDR3 sequence reads: CASSQSTGTRYTEAFF. DNA for the CDR3: TGTGCCAGCAGTCAGAGTACCGGGACCCGCTACACTGAAGCTTTCTTT.

This clonotype appeared a few times. The chain recombines TRBV6-4 with TRBJ2-2, with D unresolved. The germline V and J ends were trimmed by 3 bases and 0 bases, with 5 bases remaining between them. CDR3 size: 14 residues. Germline assignment: CDR1 MRHNA and CDR2 SNTAGT. The CDR3 here is CASSEIANTGELFF. CDR3 bases: TGTGCCAGCAGTGAAATAGCGAACACCGGGGAGCTGTTTTTT.

This clonotype occurred a few times. V and J are TRBV27 and TRBJ2-3; D unclear. With 8 bases removed from V and 3 bases from J, the gap between germline ends came to 15 bases. The CDR3 runs 14 residues. Germline V CDR1 and CDR2: MNHEY, SMNVEV (reference sequence). In DNA, the CDR3 is TGTGCCAGCCAGGCCACCTCCGTGACAGATACGCAGTATTTT. Amino acid sequence: CASQATSVTDTQYF.

This clonotype was seen a few times. The chain recombines TRBV20-1 with TRBJ2-5; no clear D gene. Trimming cost V 0 bases and J 3 bases, with 8 bases left between them. The CDR3 runs to 13 residues. The V gene's germline CDR1 is DFQATT and CDR2 SNEGSKA (reference sequence). The CDR3 reads CSARDTWEETQYF. The CDR3 DNA follows: TGCAGTGCTAGAGATACTTGGGAAGAGACCCAGTACTTC.